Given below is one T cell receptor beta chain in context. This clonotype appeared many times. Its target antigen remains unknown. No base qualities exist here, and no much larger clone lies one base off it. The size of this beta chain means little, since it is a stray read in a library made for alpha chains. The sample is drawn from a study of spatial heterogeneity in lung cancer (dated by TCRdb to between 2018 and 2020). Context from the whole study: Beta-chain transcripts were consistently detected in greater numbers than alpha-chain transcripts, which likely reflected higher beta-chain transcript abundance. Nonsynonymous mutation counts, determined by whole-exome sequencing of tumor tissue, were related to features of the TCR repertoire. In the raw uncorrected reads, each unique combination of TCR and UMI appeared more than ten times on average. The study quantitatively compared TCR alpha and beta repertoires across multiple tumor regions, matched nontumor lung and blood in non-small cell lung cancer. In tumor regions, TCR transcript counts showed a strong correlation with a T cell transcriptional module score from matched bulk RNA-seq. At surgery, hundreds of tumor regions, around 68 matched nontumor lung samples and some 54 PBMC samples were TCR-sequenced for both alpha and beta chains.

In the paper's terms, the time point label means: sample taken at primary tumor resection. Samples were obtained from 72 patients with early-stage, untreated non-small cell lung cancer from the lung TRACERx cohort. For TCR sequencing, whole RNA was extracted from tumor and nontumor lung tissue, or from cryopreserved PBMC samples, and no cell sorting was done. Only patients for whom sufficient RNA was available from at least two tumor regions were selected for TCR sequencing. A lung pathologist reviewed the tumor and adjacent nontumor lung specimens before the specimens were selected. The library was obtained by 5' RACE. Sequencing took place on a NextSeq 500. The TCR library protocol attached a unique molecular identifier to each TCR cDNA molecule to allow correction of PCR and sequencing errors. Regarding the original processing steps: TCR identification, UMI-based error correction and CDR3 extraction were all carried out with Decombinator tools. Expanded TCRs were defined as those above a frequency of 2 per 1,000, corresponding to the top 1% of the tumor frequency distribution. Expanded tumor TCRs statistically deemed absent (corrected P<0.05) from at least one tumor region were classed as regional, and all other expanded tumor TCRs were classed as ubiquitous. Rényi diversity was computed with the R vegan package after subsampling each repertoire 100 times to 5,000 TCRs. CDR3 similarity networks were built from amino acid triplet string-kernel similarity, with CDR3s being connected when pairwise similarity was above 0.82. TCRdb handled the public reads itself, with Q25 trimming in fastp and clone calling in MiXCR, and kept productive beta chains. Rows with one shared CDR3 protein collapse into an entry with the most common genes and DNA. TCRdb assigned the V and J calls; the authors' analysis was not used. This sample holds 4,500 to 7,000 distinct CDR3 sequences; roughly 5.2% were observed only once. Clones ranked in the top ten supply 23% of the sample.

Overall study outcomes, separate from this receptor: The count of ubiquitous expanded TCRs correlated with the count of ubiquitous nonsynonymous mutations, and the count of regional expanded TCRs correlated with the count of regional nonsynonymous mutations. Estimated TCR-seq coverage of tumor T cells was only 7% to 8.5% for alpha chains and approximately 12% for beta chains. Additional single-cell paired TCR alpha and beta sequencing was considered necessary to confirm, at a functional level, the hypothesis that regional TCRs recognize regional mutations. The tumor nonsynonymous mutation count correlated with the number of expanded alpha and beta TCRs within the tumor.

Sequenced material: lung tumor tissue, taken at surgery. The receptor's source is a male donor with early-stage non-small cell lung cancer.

The CDR3 is CSAPLGLAGGGETQYF. The DNA is TGCAGTGCCCCTCTCGGACTAGCGGGAGGAGGGGAGACCCAGTACTTC. In this chain, TRBV20-1 is recombined with TRBJ2-5, with 14 bases aligning to TRBD2. From a lookup of the germline V gene (reference sequence), CDR1 and CDR2 are DFQATT and SNEGSKA. Including cysteine and phenylalanine, the CDR3 has 16 amino acids. The read is trimmed to its CDR3 DNA, 48 bases read in frame from base 1. Trimmed from V: 6 bases; trimmed from J: 5 bases; junction bases lacking a gene match: 11.